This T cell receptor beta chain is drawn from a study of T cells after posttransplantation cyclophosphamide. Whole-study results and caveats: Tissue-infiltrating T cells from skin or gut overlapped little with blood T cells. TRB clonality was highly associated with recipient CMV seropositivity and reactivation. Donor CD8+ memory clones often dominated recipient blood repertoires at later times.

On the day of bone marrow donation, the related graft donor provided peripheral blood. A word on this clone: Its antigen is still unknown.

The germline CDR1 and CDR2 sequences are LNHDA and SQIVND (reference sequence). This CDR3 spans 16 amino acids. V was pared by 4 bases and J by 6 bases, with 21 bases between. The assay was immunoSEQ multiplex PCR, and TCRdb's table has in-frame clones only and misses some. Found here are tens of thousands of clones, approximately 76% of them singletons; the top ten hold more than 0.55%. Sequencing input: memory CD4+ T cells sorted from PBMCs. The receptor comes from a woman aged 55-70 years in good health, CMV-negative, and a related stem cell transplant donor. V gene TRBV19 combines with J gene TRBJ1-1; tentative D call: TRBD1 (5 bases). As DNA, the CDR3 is TGTGCCAGTAGTACGGGAGTTGATGGGGGTCTGGCTGAAGCTTTCTTT. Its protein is CASSTGVDGGLAEAFF.